This T cell receptor (beta chain) was sequenced during a study of blood T cell repertoires in COVID-19. In the study overall: Researchers got acute and convalescent COVID-19 samples from the United States, Italy and Spain. T cells, B-cell-depleted T cells, or PBMCs provided the cDNA or gDNA that served as material.

Looked up from germline, CDR1 is SGHTA and CDR2 is FQGTGA. V shed 4 bases and J shed 1 base, with 8 bases lying between them. The CDR3 has 13 amino acids. In the study's own analysis: Reference gene primer amplification gave nucleated cell count estimates. The repertoire was sequenced with immunoSEQ multiplex PCR; TCRdb's copy has only in-frame clones and lacks some. D and trimming were read from the DNA, whereas the V and J calls and clone size are those reported in that table. The sample includes some 130,000 clones, more than 70% of them seen just once. The chain has TRBV7-3 and TRBJ2-7; D might be TRBD1 (6 bases). This TCR was sampled from a middle-aged man with acute or convalescent COVID-19. Sequencing used peripheral blood. DNA of the CDR3: TGTGCCAGCAGCTCAGGGGCTTCCTACGAGCAGTACTTC. Translation: CASSSGASYEQYF. The full variable domain, in which reference TRBV7-3 and TRBJ2-7 provide the parts outside the CDR3, is GAGVSQTPSNKVTEKGKYVELRCDPISGHTALYWYRQSLGQGPEFLIYFQGTGAADDSGLPNDRFFAVRPEGSVSTLKIQRTERGDSAVYLCASSSGASYEQYFGPGTRLTVT.